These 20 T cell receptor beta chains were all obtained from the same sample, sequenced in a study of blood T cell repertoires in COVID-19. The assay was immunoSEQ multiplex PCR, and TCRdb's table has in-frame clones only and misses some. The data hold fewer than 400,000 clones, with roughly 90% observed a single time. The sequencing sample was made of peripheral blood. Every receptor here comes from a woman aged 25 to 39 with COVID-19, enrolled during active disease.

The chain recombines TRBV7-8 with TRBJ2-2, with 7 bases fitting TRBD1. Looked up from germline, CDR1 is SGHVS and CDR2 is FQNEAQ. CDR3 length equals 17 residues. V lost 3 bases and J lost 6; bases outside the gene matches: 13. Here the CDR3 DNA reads TGTGCCAGCAGCTTGACAATGAAGGGGGCAAACCCCGGGGAGCTGTTTTTT. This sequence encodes CASSLTMKGANPGELFF.

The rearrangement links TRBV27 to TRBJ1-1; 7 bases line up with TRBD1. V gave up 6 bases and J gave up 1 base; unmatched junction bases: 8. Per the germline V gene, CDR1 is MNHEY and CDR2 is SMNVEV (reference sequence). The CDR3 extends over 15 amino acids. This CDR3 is CASRMIRGTNTEAFF. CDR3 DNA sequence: TGTGCCAGCAGGATGATCAGGGGGACGAACACTGAAGCTTTCTTT.

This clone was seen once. CDR3 coding DNA: TGCGCCAGCAGCTTTTCAACAGGGACCGCTGAAGCTTTCTTT. It yields the protein CASSFSTGTAEAFF. The rearrangement joins TRBV5-1 to TRBJ1-1, with D tentatively TRBD1 (6 bases). Germline V CDR1 and CDR2: SGHRS, YFSETQ. V was trimmed by 2 bases and J by 6 bases, leaving 14 bases between them. The CDR3 runs 14 residues.

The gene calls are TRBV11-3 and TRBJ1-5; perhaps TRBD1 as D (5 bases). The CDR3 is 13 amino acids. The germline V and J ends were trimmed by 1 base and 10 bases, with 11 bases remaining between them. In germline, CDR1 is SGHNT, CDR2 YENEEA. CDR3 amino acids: CASSLVVGGPQHF. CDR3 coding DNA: TGTGCCAGCAGCTTAGTAGTCGGGGGTCCCCAGCATTTT.

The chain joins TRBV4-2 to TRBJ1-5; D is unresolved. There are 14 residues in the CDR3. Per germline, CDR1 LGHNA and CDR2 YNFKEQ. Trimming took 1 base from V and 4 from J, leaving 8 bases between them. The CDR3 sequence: CASSQVGGNQPQHF. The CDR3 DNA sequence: TGTGCCAGCAGCCAAGTAGGCGGGAATCAGCCCCAGCATTTT.

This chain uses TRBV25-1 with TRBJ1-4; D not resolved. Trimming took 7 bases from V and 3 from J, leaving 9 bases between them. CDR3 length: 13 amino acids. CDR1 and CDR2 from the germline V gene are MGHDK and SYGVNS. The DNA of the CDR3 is TGTGCCAGCATAAGTCCAGCTAATGAAAAACTGTTTTTT. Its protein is CASISPANEKLFF.

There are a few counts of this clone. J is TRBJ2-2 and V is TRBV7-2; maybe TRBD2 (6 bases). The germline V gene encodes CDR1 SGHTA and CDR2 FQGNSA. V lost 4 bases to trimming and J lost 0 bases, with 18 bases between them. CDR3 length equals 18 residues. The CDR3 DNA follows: TGTGCCAGCAGCTCACCTCCCGGGAGCGTCGCGAACACCGGGGAGCTGTTTTTT. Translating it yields CASSSPPGSVANTGELFF.

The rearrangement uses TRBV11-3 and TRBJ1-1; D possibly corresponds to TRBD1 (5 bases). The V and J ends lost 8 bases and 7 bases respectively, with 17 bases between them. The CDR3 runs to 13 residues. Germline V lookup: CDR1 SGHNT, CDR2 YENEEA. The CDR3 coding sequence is TGTGCCAGCGGCCGCGCCCAAACAGGTGAAGCTTTCTTT. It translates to CASGRAQTGEAFF.

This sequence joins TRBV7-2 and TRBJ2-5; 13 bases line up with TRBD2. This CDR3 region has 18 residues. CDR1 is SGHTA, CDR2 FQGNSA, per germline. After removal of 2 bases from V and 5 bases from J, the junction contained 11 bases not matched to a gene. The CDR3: CASSLWTSGGPLRETQYF. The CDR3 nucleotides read TGTGCCAGCAGCTTATGGACTAGCGGGGGTCCTCTTCGGGAGACCCAGTACTTC. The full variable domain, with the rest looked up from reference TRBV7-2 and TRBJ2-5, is GAGVSQSPSNKVTEKGKDVELRCDPISGHTALYWYRQSLGQGLEFLIYFQGNSAPDKSGLPSDRFSAERTGGSVSTLTIQRTQQEDSAVYLCASSLWTSGGPLRETQYFGPGTRLLVL.

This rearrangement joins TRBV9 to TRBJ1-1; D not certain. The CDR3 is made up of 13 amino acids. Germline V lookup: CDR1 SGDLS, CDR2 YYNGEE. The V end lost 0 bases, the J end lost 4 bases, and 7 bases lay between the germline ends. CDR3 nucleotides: TGTGCCAGCAGCGTAGTCAGCGTCACTGAAGCTTTCTTT. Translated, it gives CASSVVSVTEAFF.

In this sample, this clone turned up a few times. CDR3 coding DNA: TGTGCCACCAGCTGGGGGGACAGGGGGGCTTCACCCCTCCACTTT. It encodes CATSWGDRGASPLHF. The rearrangement links TRBV15 to TRBJ1-6; TRBD1 aligns across 11 bases. The germline V gene encodes CDR1 LNHNV and CDR2 YYDKDF (reference sequence). The CDR3 loop spans 15 amino acids. Germline trimming cut 5 bases from V and 9 bases from J; bases unmatched to any gene: 6.

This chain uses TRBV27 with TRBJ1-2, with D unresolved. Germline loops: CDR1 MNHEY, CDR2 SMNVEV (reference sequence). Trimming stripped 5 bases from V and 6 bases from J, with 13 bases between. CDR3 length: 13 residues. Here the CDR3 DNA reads TGTGCCAGCAGTCGAAGCCAGGTCCATGGCTACACCTTC. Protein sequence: CASSRSQVHGYTF.

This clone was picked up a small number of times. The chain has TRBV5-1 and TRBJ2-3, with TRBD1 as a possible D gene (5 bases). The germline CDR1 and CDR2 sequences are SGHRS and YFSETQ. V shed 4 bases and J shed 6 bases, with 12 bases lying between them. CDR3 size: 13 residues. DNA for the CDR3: TGCGCCAGCAGCGTAGTCCCAGGGGATACGCAGTATTTT. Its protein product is CASSVVPGDTQYF.

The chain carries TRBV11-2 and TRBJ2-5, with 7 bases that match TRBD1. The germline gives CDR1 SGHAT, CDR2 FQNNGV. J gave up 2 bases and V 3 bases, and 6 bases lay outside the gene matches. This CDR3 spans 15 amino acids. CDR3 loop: CASSFGSRGQETQYF. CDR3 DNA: TGTGCCAGCAGCTTTGGGAGCAGGGGGCAAGAGACCCAGTACTTC.

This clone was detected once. CDR3: CASSLTGIGETQYF. CDR3 bases: TGTGCCAGCAGCTTGACAGGGATAGGGGAGACCCAGTACTTC. The chain recombines TRBV5-6 with TRBJ2-5; a possible D gene is TRBD1 (6 bases). Trimming took 1 base from V and 5 from J, leaving 12 bases between them. CDR1 SGHDT and CDR2 YYEEEE come from the germline V gene. The CDR3 contains 14 residues.

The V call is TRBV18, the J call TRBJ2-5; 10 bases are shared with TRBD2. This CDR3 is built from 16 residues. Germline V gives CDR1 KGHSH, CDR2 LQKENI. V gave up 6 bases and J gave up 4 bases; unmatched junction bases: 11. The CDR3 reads CASSPSGGALIETQYF. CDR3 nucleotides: TGTGCCAGCTCCCCGAGCGGGGGGGCCCTCATAGAGACCCAGTACTTC.

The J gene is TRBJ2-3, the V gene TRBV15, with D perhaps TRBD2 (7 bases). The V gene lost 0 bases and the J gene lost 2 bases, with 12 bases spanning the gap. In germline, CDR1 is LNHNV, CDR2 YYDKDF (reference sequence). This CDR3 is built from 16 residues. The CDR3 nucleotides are TGTGCCACCAGCAGAGATGAGGGGGGGTACACAGATACGCAGTATTTT. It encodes CATSRDEGGYTDTQYF.

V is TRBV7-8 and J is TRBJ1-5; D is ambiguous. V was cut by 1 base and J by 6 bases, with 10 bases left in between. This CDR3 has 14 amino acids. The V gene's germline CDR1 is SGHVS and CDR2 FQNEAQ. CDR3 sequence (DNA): TGTGCCAGCAGCTTAGGGGCAGAGAGTCAGCCCCAGCATTTT. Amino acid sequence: CASSLGAESQPQHF.

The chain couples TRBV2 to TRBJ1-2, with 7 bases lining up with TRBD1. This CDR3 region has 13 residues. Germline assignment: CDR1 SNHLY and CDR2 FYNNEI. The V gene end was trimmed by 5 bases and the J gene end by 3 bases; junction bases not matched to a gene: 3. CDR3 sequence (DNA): TGTGCCAGCAGTATCGGGACAGACTATGGCTACACCTTC. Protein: CASSIGTDYGYTF.

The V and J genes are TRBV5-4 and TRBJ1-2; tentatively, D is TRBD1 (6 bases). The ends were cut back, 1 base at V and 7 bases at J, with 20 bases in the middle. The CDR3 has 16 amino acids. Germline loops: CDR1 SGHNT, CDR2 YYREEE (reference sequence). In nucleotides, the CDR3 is TGTGCCAGCAGCTTGCAGGGGAACTTAGCCCCGTTTGGCTACACCTTC. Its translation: CASSLQGNLAPFGYTF.